One sample yielded the 27 T cell receptor beta chains listed below, sequenced in a study of cytomegalovirus exposure and HLA in healthy donors. 13 Jbeta primers and 60 Vbeta primers were used for the PCR. TCRdb's table, derived via immunoSEQ multiplex PCR, lists solely in-frame clones and lacks some. This sample carries 100,000 to 150,000 clones, less than 85% of them seen once, and the ten largest clones take more than 8%. The sample consisted of PBMCs. All receptors derive from a man aged 25 to 45 in good health and CMV-seropositive.

The genes are TRBV13 and TRBJ1-2; 7 bases are a match to TRBD1. This CDR3 comprises 13 residues. The ends lost 1 base at V and 8 bases at J; junction bases unmatched: 4. CDR1 and CDR2 from the germline V gene are PRHDT and FYEKMQ (reference sequence). This chain's CDR3 is CASSLEGAWGYTF. In nucleotides, the CDR3 is TGTGCCAGCAGCTTAGAGGGGGCTTGGGGCTACACCTTC.

The chain couples TRBV7-3 to TRBJ2-2, with a tentative D call TRBD2 (5 bases). V was pared by 4 bases and J by 5 bases, with 14 bases between. Germline loops: CDR1 SGHTA, CDR2 FQGTGA. The CDR3 has 15 residues. The CDR3 coding sequence is TGTGCCAGCAGCTCCAGGCGGGCTGGAACCGGGGAGCTGTTTTTT. Translated: CASSSRRAGTGELFF.

DNA of the CDR3: TGTGCCAGCAGTACGGGACTAGCGGGGTACAATGAGCAGTTCTTC. Amino acid sequence: CASSTGLAGYNEQFF. The chain has TRBV6-1 and TRBJ2-1, with 13 positions matching TRBD2. The CDR3 contains 15 residues. Unmatched junction bases numbered 2, after V lost 5 bases and J lost 4 bases. Germline lookup yields CDR1 MNHNS and CDR2 SASEGT.

This clone was picked up one time. A read error may produce the germline difference seen at one junction end. In the same sample, other DNA sequences code for this CDR3. V is TRBV6-5 and J is TRBJ1-1; 7 positions match TRBD1. This CDR3 has 15 amino acids. Germline CDR1 and CDR2: MNHEY and SVGAGI. The CDR3 bases are TGTGCCAGCAGTACAGACAGGGTGGGAAGCACTGAAGCTTTCTTC. Its translation: CASSTDRVGSTEAFF.

This clone was seen once. This chain uses TRBV18 with TRBJ1-6; tentative D call: TRBD1 (5 bases). Germline lookup yields CDR1 KGHSH and CDR2 LQKENI. Trimming took off 2 bases at V and 5 bases at J, with 16 bases between the two ends. This CDR3 region has 17 residues. The CDR3 here is CASSPTTAPVDNSPLHF. The CDR3 nucleotides are TGTGCCAGCTCACCAACGACAGCTCCCGTGGATAATTCACCCCTCCACTTT.

Only one count was recorded for this clone. The V and J genes are TRBV6-1 and TRBJ2-7; TRBD1 is a possible D gene (6 bases). CDR1 MNHNS and CDR2 SASEGT come from the germline V gene. The V end was cut by 6 bases, the J end by 6 bases, with 9 bases between. The CDR3 has 11 residues. The CDR3 region is CASRQGVEQYF. The CDR3 coding sequence is TGTGCCAGCAGACAGGGTGTCGAGCAGTACTTC.

CDR3 residues: CASSLYYARGIYGYTF. CDR3 DNA sequence: TGTGCCAGCAGCTTGTACTATGCGAGGGGGATCTATGGCTACACCTTC. The rearrangement links TRBV5-6 to TRBJ1-2; possibly TRBD1 for D (6 bases). In germline, CDR1 is SGHDT, CDR2 YYEEEE. Trimming took off 1 base at V and 4 bases at J, with 17 bases between the two ends. This CDR3 spans 16 amino acids.

The chain links TRBV7-2 to TRBJ1-2; D perhaps matches TRBD1 (5 bases). CDR1 and CDR2 (germline): SGHTA, FQGNSA. CDR3 length equals 17 residues. V lost 5 bases and J 3 bases, leaving 22 bases between the germline ends. The CDR3 region is CASSVVGGRGADYGYTF. CDR3 DNA: TGTGCCAGCAGCGTCGTGGGCGGGCGGGGCGCAGACTATGGCTACACCTTC.

The rearrangement joins TRBV5-1 to TRBJ1-1; 9 bases are shared with TRBD1. V shed 4 bases and J 3 bases; nucleotides not matched to a gene: 7. Germline CDR1 is SGHRS and CDR2 is YFSETQ. CDR3 size: 15 residues. This CDR3 reads CASSITGGDYTEAFF. The CDR3 DNA is TGCGCCAGCAGCATCACAGGGGGCGACTACACTGAAGCTTTCTTT.

This clone was counted once. The V and J genes are TRBV27 and TRBJ1-2; TRBD1 matches at 9 bases. Germline V gene lookup returns CDR1 MNHEY and CDR2 SMNVEV (reference sequence). After removal of 1 base from V and 4 bases from J, the junction contained 22 bases not matched to a gene. The CDR3 extends over 21 amino acids. Written as DNA, the CDR3 is TGTGCCAGCAGTTTATTTGGTCCGAACCGGGACAGGGTTGGACGTGGCTATGGCTACACCTTC. It translates to CASSLFGPNRDRVGRGYGYTF.

The chain is built from TRBV4-1 and TRBJ1-5, with 9 bases aligning to TRBD1. The CDR3 is made up of 17 amino acids. The J segment lost 5 bases and the V segment lost 4 bases, leaving 12 bases of the junction unmatched. Germline-derived CDR1 and CDR2 are MGHRA and YSYEKL. The CDR3 DNA follows: TGCGCCAGCAGCCTAGGGCCGGGACAGGGAAGGTATCAGCCCCAGCATTTT. Translation gives CASSLGPGQGRYQPQHF.

The V and J genes are TRBV9 and TRBJ1-1, with TRBD1 as a possible D gene (6 bases). Germline lookup yields CDR1 SGDLS and CDR2 YYNGEE. The CDR3 has 14 residues. Deletions cut 4 bases from V and 4 bases from J, with 14 bases between. The chain's CDR3 is CASSPRGGPTEAFF. In DNA, the CDR3 is TGTGCCAGCAGCCCGCGCGGGGGCCCCACTGAAGCTTTCTTT.

The CDR3 loop reads CASSLAGEGTEAFF. In DNA form, the CDR3 reads TGTGCCAGCAGCTTAGCAGGGGAGGGCACTGAAGCTTTCTTT. The chain recombines TRBV7-6 with TRBJ1-1, with D possibly TRBD1 on 5 matching bases. The CDR3 loop spans 14 amino acids. Germline V gives CDR1 SGHVS, CDR2 FNYEAQ. Trimming cost V 0 bases and J 4 bases, with 9 bases left between them.

The rearrangement links TRBV19 to TRBJ2-7; a possible D gene is TRBD2 (6 bases). V lost 1 base and J 4 bases, leaving 11 bases between the germline ends. The CDR3 consists of 14 residues. Germline lookup yields CDR1 LNHDA and CDR2 SQIVND (reference sequence). DNA of the CDR3: TGTGCCAGTAGTATAGCGGCGGGGATATACGAGCAGTACTTC. Its translation: CASSIAAGIYEQYF.

This chain uses TRBV18 with TRBJ2-1, with no clear D. The CDR3 runs to 16 residues. Germline-derived CDR1 and CDR2 are KGHSH and LQKENI. The V end lost 4 bases, the J end lost 0 bases, and 13 bases lay between the germline ends. In nucleotides, the CDR3 is TGTGCCAGCTCACAGGTCAGCGCGAGCTCCTACAATGAGCAGTTCTTC. This sequence encodes CASSQVSASSYNEQFF.

This clone has just one count. The chain's CDR3 is CAISDGRRRGYGYTF. DNA of the CDR3: TGTGCCATCAGCGACGGGCGTCGGAGGGGATATGGCTACACCTTC. This chain uses TRBV10-3 with TRBJ1-2, with D possibly being TRBD1 (5 bases). Germline CDR1 ENHRY, CDR2 SYGVKD. This CDR3 spans 15 amino acids. V dropped 6 bases and J dropped 5 bases, with 19 bases sitting between them.

J is TRBJ2-2 and V is TRBV5-4; TRBD1 matches at 7 bases. Germline trimming cut 3 bases from V and 6 bases from J; bases unmatched to any gene: 5. The CDR3 has 14 residues. Looked up from germline, CDR1 is SGHNT and CDR2 is YYREEE (reference sequence). The CDR3 sequence: CASSSTGAPGELFF. CDR3 bases: TGTGCCAGCAGCTCCACAGGGGCCCCCGGGGAGCTGTTTTTT. Variable domain in full (rest from reference TRBV5-4 and TRBJ2-2): ETGVTQSPTHLIKTRGQQVTLRCSSQSGHNTVSWYQQALGQGPQFIFQYYREEENGRGNFPPRFSGLQFPNYSSELNVNALELDDSALYLCASSSTGAPGELFFGEGSRLTVL.

The CDR3 region has the DNA TGTGCCAGCAGCCTCCGGACAGTTCAAGAGACCCAGTACTTC. This sequence encodes CASSLRTVQETQYF. The chain combines TRBV7-9 with TRBJ2-5; D might be TRBD1 (6 bases). V lost 5 bases, J lost 2 bases, and 12 bases lay in between. CDR3 size: 14 residues. Germline V CDR1 and CDR2: SEHNR, FQNEAQ (reference sequence).

The rearrangement uses TRBV4-1 and TRBJ2-3, with D tentatively TRBD2 (6 bases). CDR1 is MGHRA and CDR2 is YSYEKL in the germline V gene. Trimming left V 5 bases short and J 2 bases short, with 20 bases between. CDR3 length equals 17 residues. CDR3 bases: TGCGCCAGCAGCGCCCGGGGAGGCAGGTCACACACAGATACGCAGTATTTT. Protein sequence: CASSARGGRSHTDTQYF.

V gene TRBV5-5 combines with J gene TRBJ2-5, with unresolved D. This CDR3 is 15 amino acids long. Germline V gives CDR1 SGHKS, CDR2 YYEKEE (reference sequence). Trimming shortened V by 4 bases and J by 2 bases, and 15 bases separated the two germline ends. CDR3: CASSPQGAKQETQYF. The CDR3 DNA reads as TGTGCCAGCAGCCCACAAGGAGCGAAGCAAGAGACCCAGTACTTC.

V gene TRBV11-2 combines with J gene TRBJ1-2; D perhaps matches TRBD1 (6 bases). There are 15 residues in the CDR3. Germline CDR1 reads SGHAT; CDR2 reads FQNNGV. V shed 5 bases and J shed 5 bases, with 18 bases lying between them. The DNA for the CDR3 is TGTGCCAGCAGCCTCGAAGCAGGGGCAGGATATGGCTACACCTTC. It specifies CASSLEAGAGYGYTF.

In regard to this clone: Other DNA sequences from this sample encode an identical CDR3 as well. The rearrangement links TRBV11-2 to TRBJ2-4; D gene unclear. The CDR3 is made up of 15 amino acids. The germline V gene encodes CDR1 SGHAT and CDR2 FQNNGV. The germline V and J ends were trimmed by 1 base and 2 bases, with 9 bases remaining between them. CDR3 region: CASSLVRVPKNIQYF. For the CDR3, the DNA is TGTGCCAGCAGCTTAGTCCGGGTTCCCAAAAACATTCAGTACTTC.

The rearrangement joins TRBV9 to TRBJ2-7; unclear D gene. Per the germline V gene, CDR1 is SGDLS and CDR2 is YYNGEE. V was cut by 0 bases and J by 6 bases, with 10 bases left in between. The CDR3 length is 13 residues. The CDR3 sequence: CASSVESGAEQYF. The CDR3 DNA reads as TGTGCCAGCAGCGTAGAATCTGGAGCCGAGCAGTACTTC.

This clone was counted only a few times. The chain has TRBV29-1 and TRBJ1-2; TRBD1 might be the D (6 bases). Germline values: CDR1 SQVTM, CDR2 ANQGSEA. The CDR3 has 14 residues. Between the trimmed V and J ends, which lost 3 bases and 0 bases, there was a span of 11 bases. For the CDR3, the DNA is TGCAGCGTTGATCCCAGGGGTACTAACTATGGCTACACCTTC. This codes for CSVDPRGTNYGYTF.

V gene TRBV9 combines with J gene TRBJ2-1; the D gene is possibly TRBD1 (5 bases). V lost 4 bases and J lost 0, with 14 bases in between. This CDR3 contains 16 residues. Germline CDR1 SGDLS, CDR2 YYNGEE. The CDR3 loop is CASSLSGQSSYNEQFF. The DNA of the CDR3 is TGTGCCAGCAGCCTGTCAGGGCAAAGCTCCTACAATGAGCAGTTCTTC.

This chain uses TRBV7-6 with TRBJ2-5; 10 nucleotides line up with TRBD2. The CDR3 totals 16 residues. Germline CDR1 is SGHVS and CDR2 is FNYEAQ. V gave up 5 bases and J gave up 2 bases; unmatched junction bases: 8. The CDR3 is CASSQIAGGNQETQYF. For the CDR3, the DNA is TGTGCCAGCAGCCAAATAGCGGGGGGCAATCAAGAGACCCAGTACTTC.

The genes are TRBV2 and TRBJ1-4; D may be TRBD1 (6 bases). Germline loops: CDR1 SNHLY, CDR2 FYNNEI. This CDR3 spans 14 amino acids. The V end was cut by 10 bases, the J end by 4 bases, with 16 bases between. The CDR3 nucleotides read TGTGCCATTCCACTGACAGGATTTAATGAAAAACTGTTTTTT. Its translation: CAIPLTGFNEKLFF.